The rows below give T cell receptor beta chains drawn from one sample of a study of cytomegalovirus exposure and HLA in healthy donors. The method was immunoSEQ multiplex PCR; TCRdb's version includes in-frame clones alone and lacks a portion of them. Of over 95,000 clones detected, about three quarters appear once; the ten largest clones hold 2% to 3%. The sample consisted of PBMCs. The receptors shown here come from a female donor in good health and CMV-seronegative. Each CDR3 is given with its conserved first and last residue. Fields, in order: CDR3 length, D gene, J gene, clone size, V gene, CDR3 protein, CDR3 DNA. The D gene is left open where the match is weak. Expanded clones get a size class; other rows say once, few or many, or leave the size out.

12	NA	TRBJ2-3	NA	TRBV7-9	CATARGTDTQYF	TGTGCCACCGCCCGGGGCACAGATACGCAGTATTTT
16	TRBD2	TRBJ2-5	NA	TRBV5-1	CASSWRSGGGAETQYF	TGCGCCAGCAGCTGGAGGTCGGGCGGGGGGGCAGAGACCCAGTACTTC
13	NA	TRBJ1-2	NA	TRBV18	CASSPRGGDGYTF	TGTGCCAGCTCACCACGAGGGGGTGATGGCTACACCTTC
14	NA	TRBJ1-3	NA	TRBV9	CASSVGSTGNTIYF	TGTGCCAGCAGCGTAGGGTCTACTGGAAACACCATATATTTT
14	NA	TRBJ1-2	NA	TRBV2	CASSDGGVYYGYTF	TGTGCCAGCAGTGACGGGGGAGTCTACTATGGCTACACCTTC
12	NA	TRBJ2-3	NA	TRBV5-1	CASSYSEDTQYF	TGCGCCAGCAGCTATTCAGAAGATACGCAGTATTTT
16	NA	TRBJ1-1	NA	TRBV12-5	CASGLVRELVNTEAFF	TGTGCTAGTGGTTTGGTACGGGAGTTGGTGAACACTGAAGCTTTCTTT
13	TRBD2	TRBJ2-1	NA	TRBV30	CAWIQGGVNEQFF	TGTGCCTGGATTCAGGGAGGGGTCAATGAGCAGTTCTTC
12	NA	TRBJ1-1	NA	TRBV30	CAWSASDTEAFF	TGTGCCTGGAGTGCTAGCGACACTGAAGCTTTCTTT
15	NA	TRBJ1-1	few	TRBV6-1	CATTPPGGGNTEAFF	TGTGCCACCACCCCCCCCGGCGGGGGGAACACTGAAGCTTTCTTT
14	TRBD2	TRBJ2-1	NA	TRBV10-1	CASSEVAGGNEQFF	TGCGCCAGCAGTGAGGTAGCGGGGGGTAATGAGCAGTTCTTC
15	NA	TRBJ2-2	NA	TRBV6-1	CASSGGVVNTGELFF	TGTGCCAGCAGTGGCGGGGTGGTGAACACCGGGGAGCTGTTTTTT
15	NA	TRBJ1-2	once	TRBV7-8	CASSLRSKRDYGYTF	TGTGCCAGCAGCTTAAGGTCCAAGAGGGACTATGGCTACACCTTC
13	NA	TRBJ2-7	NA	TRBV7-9	CSSSHNRSYEQYF	TGTTCCAGCAGCCATAACAGGTCTTACGAGCAGTACTTC
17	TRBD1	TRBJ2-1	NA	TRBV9	CASSPRTGPSSYNEQFF	TGTGCCAGCAGCCCCCGGACAGGGCCTAGCTCCTACAATGAGCAGTTCTTC
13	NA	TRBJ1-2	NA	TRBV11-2	CASSRGGRDGYTF	TGTGCCAGCTCCAGAGGAGGGAGGGATGGCTACACCTTC
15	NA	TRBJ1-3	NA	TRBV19	CASSPGQNSGNTIYF	TGTGCCAGTAGTCCGGGACAAAACTCTGGAAACACCATATATTTT
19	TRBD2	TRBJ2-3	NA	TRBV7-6	CASSPEGLAGGLSTDTQYF	TGTGCCAGCAGCCCCGAGGGACTAGCGGGGGGCCTTAGCACAGATACGCAGTATTTT
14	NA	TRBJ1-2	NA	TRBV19	CASSIAPRSDGYTF	TGTGCCAGTAGTATAGCCCCGCGGTCGGATGGCTACACCTTC
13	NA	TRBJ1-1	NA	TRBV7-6	CASSLASGTEAFF	TGTGCCAGCAGCTTAGCCTCGGGCACTGAAGCTTTCTTT
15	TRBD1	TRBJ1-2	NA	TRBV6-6	CASSALGTGINGYTF	TGTGCCAGCAGTGCGTTAGGGACAGGGATTAATGGCTACACCTTC
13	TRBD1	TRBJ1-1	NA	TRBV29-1	CSVNRGLNTEAFF	TGCAGCGTTAACAGGGGGCTGAACACTGAAGCTTTCTTT
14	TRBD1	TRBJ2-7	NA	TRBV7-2	CASSSSGQSYEQYF	TGTGCCAGCAGCTCATCGGGACAGTCCTACGAGCAGTACTTC
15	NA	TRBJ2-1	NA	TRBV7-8	CASSLSRGLYNEQFF	TGTGCCAGCAGCTTATCTAGAGGGCTCTACAATGAGCAGTTCTTC
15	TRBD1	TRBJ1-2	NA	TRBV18	CASSSRQGGNYGYTF	TGTGCCAGCTCATCACGACAGGGGGGTAACTATGGCTACACCTTC
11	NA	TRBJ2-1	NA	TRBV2	CAWWSRNEQFF	TGTGCCTGGTGGAGCCGCAATGAGCAGTTCTTC
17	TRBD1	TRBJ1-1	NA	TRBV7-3	CASSLGGTGTLNTEAFF	TGTGCCAGCAGCTTAGGGGGGACAGGGACCCTGAACACTGAAGCTTTCTTT
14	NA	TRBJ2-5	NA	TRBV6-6	CASRNSGLQETQYF	TGTGCCAGCAGAAATAGCGGCTTACAAGAGACCCAGTACTTC
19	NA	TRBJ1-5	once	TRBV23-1	CAGSQSPRANPISNQPQHF	TGCGCCGGCAGTCAATCTCCCAGGGCCAACCCCATTAGCAATCAGCCCCAGCATTTT
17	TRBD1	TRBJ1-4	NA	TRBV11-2	CASSSGTGGTTNEKLFF	TGTGCCAGCAGCTCCGGGACAGGGGGCACCACTAATGAAAAACTGTTTTTT
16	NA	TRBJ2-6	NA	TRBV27	CASSTPTYPGANVLTF	TGTGCCAGCAGTACCCCAACTTATCCTGGGGCCAACGTCCTGACTTTC
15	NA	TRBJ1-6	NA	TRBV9	CASSVGGGFNSPLHF	TGTGCCAGCAGCGTAGGGGGAGGGTTTAATTCACCCCTCCACTTT
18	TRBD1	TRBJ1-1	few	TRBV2	CASSLNTHQDRLNTEAFF	TGTGCCAGCAGTCTAAATACCCATCAGGACAGGTTGAACACTGAAGCTTTCTTT
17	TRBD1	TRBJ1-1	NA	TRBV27	CASSWDPPGGENTEAFF	TGTGCCAGCAGTTGGGATCCGCCAGGGGGCGAAAACACTGAAGCTTTCTTT
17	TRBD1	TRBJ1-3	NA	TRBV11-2	CASSLDPTGTAGNTIYF	TGTGCCAGCAGCTTAGACCCAACCGGGACAGCTGGAAACACCATATATTTT
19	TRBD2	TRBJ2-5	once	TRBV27	CASSFSSGGRRGVEETQYF	TGTGCCAGCAGTTTTAGTTCCGGAGGTCGGCGGGGGGTCGAAGAGACCCAGTACTTC
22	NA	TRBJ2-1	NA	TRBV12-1	CASSFWLTDGGAEESGLNEQFF	TGTGCCAGCAGCTTTTGGCTAACTGACGGGGGAGCGGAGGAGTCGGGCCTCAATGAGCAGTTCTTC
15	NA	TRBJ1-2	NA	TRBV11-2	CASSLDRTGPYGYTF	TGTGCCAGCAGCTTAGATCGAACAGGGCCCTATGGCTACACCTTC
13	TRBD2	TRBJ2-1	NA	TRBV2	CASTILAAGEQFF	TGTGCCAGCACCATACTAGCGGCGGGTGAGCAGTTCTTC
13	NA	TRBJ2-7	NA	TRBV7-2	CASKDGNSYEQYF	TGTGCCAGTAAAGACGGGAACTCCTACGAGCAGTACTTC
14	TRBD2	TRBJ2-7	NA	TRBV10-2	CASSDGGGSYEQYF	TGCGCCAGCAGTGATGGCGGGGGCTCCTACGAGCAGTACTTC
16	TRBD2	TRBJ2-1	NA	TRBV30	CAWSTYLAGDHNEQFF	TGTGCCTGGAGTACCTACCTAGCGGGGGACCACAATGAGCAGTTCTTC
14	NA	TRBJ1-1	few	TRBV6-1	CASSGKGGNTEAFF	TGTGCCAGCAGCGGAAAAGGGGGGAACACTGAAGCTTTCTTT
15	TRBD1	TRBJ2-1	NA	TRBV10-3	CAIRPDREVFDEQFF	TGTGCCATCAGGCCGGACAGGGAGGTCTTCGATGAGCAGTTCTTC
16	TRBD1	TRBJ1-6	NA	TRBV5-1	CASSPGTGGLNSPLHF	TGCGCCAGCAGCCCCGGGACAGGGGGCCTTAATTCACCCCTCCACTTT
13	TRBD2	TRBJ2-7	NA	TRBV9	CASSGSGGAIKYF	TGTGCCAGCAGCGGTAGCGGGGGGGCCATCAAGTACTTC
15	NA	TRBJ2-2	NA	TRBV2	CASRVEGPSTGELFF	TGTGCCAGCAGGGTGGAGGGACCCTCCACCGGGGAGCTGTTTTTT
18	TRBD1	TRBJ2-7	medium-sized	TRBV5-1	CASSLDYLRDSDSYEQYF	TGCGCCAGCAGCTTGGACTATCTTCGGGACAGCGACTCCTACGAGCAGTACTTC